This T cell receptor beta chain emerged from a study of Ad26.COV2.S vaccination and SARS-CoV-2 variants. Study information: Vaccine-arm donor from the placebo-controlled COV1001 Ad26.COV2.S trial. Study-level findings and limits: Similar non-spike TCR breadth was seen in vaccine and placebo recipients. Substantial response breadth was reportedly seen for spike-specific CD8+ and CD4+ T cells after vaccination. Those who received the vaccine showed greater spike-specific TCR breadth than those given placebo.

This clone was detected a few times. Its antigen is still unknown. The CDR3 runs to 16 residues. V lost 0 bases and J lost 4, with 15 bases in between. CDR1 SNHLY and CDR2 FYNNEI come from the germline V gene. This sample's treatment: around 19 received Ad26.COV2.S at low or high dose, single or two shots; five or six received placebo; per-sample allocation not given. Sampling occurred on day 63 after the first vaccine or placebo injection. Sequencing was performed with immunoSEQ multiplex PCR; in TCRdb, only in-frame clones are kept and a portion is missing. The profile covers hundreds of thousands of clones, with roughly 87% appearing a single time and roughly 3.2% taken by the ten largest.

J is TRBJ1-1 and V is TRBV2, with unresolved D. The sequences come from peripheral blood, collected in a trial of Ad26.COV2.S vaccine versus placebo. This clonotype was sampled from a person between 18 and 59 years old who received the Ad26.COV2.S COVID-19 vaccine or a placebo. The DNA of the CDR3 is TGTGCCAGCAGTGAAGCTTTCATGGAACTCGGCACTGAAGCTTTCTTT. Translating gives CASSEAFMELGTEAFF.